The sequence of this T cell receptor (beta chain) was determined in a study of long-term antiretroviral therapy in people with HIV. Study at large: The oldest samples precede the 2015 immediate-ART recommendation by about a decade.

General observations from the study: Diversity increased after ART yet remained lower than in transplant donor controls. ART adherence, viral resistance and therapy changes went undocumented.

This clone was seen only once. Its target is unknown. Researchers report immunoSEQ v3.0 was run at survey level. Here immunoSEQ multiplex PCR was the method, and the copy in TCRdb shows in-frame clones only, minus some. The sample includes about 25,000 clones, approximately 78% of them seen just once. The sample was unsorted PBMCs, taken 2.9 years after starting antiretroviral therapy. The TCR sequence derives from a man aged 50 to 60 with HIV.

The CDR3 sequence: CASSLWVTDTQYF. In nucleotides, the CDR3 is TGTGCCAGCAGCTTATGGGTCACAGATACGCAGTATTTT. V is TRBV11-2 and J is TRBJ2-3; no definite D call. V lost 2 bases and J 2 bases, leaving 5 bases between the germline ends. Germline V gene data show CDR1 as SGHAT and CDR2 as FQNNGV. The CDR3 sequence is 13 residues long.